This T cell receptor beta chain was sequenced in a study of T cell repertoires in cytomegalovirus infection. Across the study: Peptides in the study included HLA-C-restricted and HLA-B-restricted CMV epitopes. Based on public TCR beta signatures, there were indications of CMV infection and of a matching HLA type.

General study results and limits: Across the ex vivo response, the dominant clonotypes were HLA-C-restricted CMV-specific TCR beta clonotypes. Cumulated frequencies of public TCR beta families served to identify carriers of CMV plus the relevant HLA.

Concerning this clonotype: Its antigen is not known.

TCRdb passed the reads through MiXCR, listing each CDR3 protein once. The repertoire holds roughly 990,000 distinct CDR3 sequences, around 29% seen once, with around 15% in the top ten. Germline V gives CDR1 DFQATT, CDR2 SNEGSKA (reference sequence). The CDR3 has 11 amino acids. Trimming pared 6 bases from V and 12 bases from J, leaving 15 bases between. V and J are TRBV20-1 and TRBJ2-1; D gene uncertain. The source was cultured CD8+ T cells from PBMCs, collected from culture after CMV antigen stimulation. The receptor's source is a human donor in good health (CMV status not recorded). Some clones in this sample may be carry-over from other donors' samples. CDR3: CSAFGPGGQFF. The CDR3 DNA reads as TGCAGTGCCTTCGGGCCCGGCGGGCAGTTCTTC.